The 29 T cell receptor beta chains reported below all come from one sample, sequenced in a study of blood T cells in healthy people across ages. Together with a sample-barcoded 5' primer, a J-beta primer mix was included in a second PCR lasting about 7 to 11 cycles. MiXCR was run by TCRdb on the 5' RACE reads, yielding one entry per CDR3 protein. Of some 1.5 million distinct CDR3 sequences listed, about 42% are singletons. The sequencing input was blood. All receptors derive from a woman aged 18-35 years in good health.

The V and J genes are TRBV5-1 and TRBJ1-3, with 7 positions matching TRBD1. V trimming: 7 bases; J trimming: 3 bases; junction bases outside the gene matches: 10. The CDR3 contains 15 residues. Per germline, CDR1 SGHRS and CDR2 YFSETQ. CDR3: CASAEQTGVGNTIYF. CDR3 in DNA: TGCGCCAGCGCCGAACAAACAGGGGTTGGAAACACCATATATTTT.

This clonotype was observed a handful of times. The gene calls are TRBV29-1 and TRBJ2-3; the D gene could be TRBD1 or TRBD2 (6 bases each). Germline V gene sequence: CDR1 SQVTM, CDR2 ANQGSEA. The CDR3 is 18 amino acids. V lost 1 base, J lost 0 bases, and 20 bases lay in between. CDR3 amino acids: CSVEGVERGEDSTDTQYF. The CDR3 nucleotides are TGCAGCGTTGAAGGCGTCGAGAGGGGGGAAGATAGCACAGATACGCAGTATTTT.

This clonotype was seen only a few times. The chain combines TRBV11-3 with TRBJ2-1; 8 nucleotides line up with TRBD1. CDR1 is SGHNT, CDR2 YENEEA, per germline. V was pared by 5 bases and J by 6 bases, with 6 bases of the junction left unmatched. CDR3 length equals 14 residues. The CDR3 DNA sequence: TGTGCCAGCAGCCCCAGGACAGGGACCAATGAGCAGTTCTTC. Translated: CASSPRTGTNEQFF.

The V gene is TRBV28, the J gene TRBJ1-1, with a weak D call TRBD1 (5 bases). The CDR3 length is 13 residues. CDR1 is MDHEN, CDR2 SYDVKM, per germline. V was cut by 6 bases and J by 6 bases, with 14 bases left in between. The CDR3 loop is CASSPKGIAEAFF. The CDR3 DNA follows: TGTGCCAGCAGCCCCAAGGGGATCGCTGAAGCTTTCTTT.

This sequence joins TRBV7-9 and TRBJ1-2; TRBD1 agrees at 10 bases. Germline CDR1 reads SEHNR; CDR2 reads FQNEAQ (reference sequence). CDR3 size: 14 residues. V lost 3 bases and J lost 8; bases outside the gene matches: 6. The CDR3 protein is CASSFVGTGEGYTF. CDR3 in DNA: TGTGCCAGCAGCTTTGTCGGGACAGGGGAAGGCTACACCTTC.

This chain uses TRBV12-3 or TRBV12-4 with TRBJ1-2, with 7 bases aligning to TRBD1. J gave up 0 bases and V 7 bases, and 11 bases lay outside the gene matches. This CDR3 has 16 amino acids. The CDR3 DNA reads as TGTGCCAGCAACGACCATGCAGGGACAGCTAACTATGGCTACACCTTC. Its protein product is CASNDHAGTANYGYTF.

In the case of this clonotype: One end of the junction does not line up with germline, which may come from a read error. The chain joins TRBV12-3 or TRBV12-4 to TRBJ1-2; perhaps TRBD1 as D (6 bases). This CDR3 spans 11 amino acids. CDR3 region: CVSSLTGLVTF. DNA for the CDR3: TGTGTCAGCAGTCTTACAGGGTTGGTCACCTTC.

The rearrangement links TRBV10-3 to TRBJ1-4; 7 nucleotides align to TRBD1. The J segment lost 5 bases and the V segment lost 7 bases, leaving 7 bases of the junction unmatched. The CDR3 consists of 14 residues. Germline V gene data show CDR1 as ENHRY and CDR2 as SYGVKD. CDR3 loop: CAITERDRNEKLFF. The CDR3 DNA reads as TGTGCCATCACCGAACGGGACAGAAATGAAAAACTGTTTTTT.

The chain recombines TRBV7-2 with TRBJ2-1, with D unclear. The last part of the DNA fits TRBJ2-7 better; the J call may be wrong. CDR1 and CDR2 from the germline V gene are SGHTA and FQGNSA. CDR3 size: 13 residues. Here the CDR3 DNA reads TGTGCCAGCAACGCCCCTTATTACAATGAGCAGTACTTC. It encodes CASNAPYYNEQYF.

This clonotype was found once. The chain combines TRBV7-6 with TRBJ1-1, with unresolved D. The CDR3 sequence is 19 residues long. Between the trimmed V and J ends, which lost 1 base and 0 bases, there was a span of 21 bases. CDR1 SGHVS and CDR2 FNYEAQ come from the germline V gene. The CDR3 region has the DNA TGTGCCAGCAGCTTAGAAGGCCCCCGGGGAGGAGGGATGAACACTGAAGCTTTCTTT. Translation: CASSLEGPRGGGMNTEAFF. Based on the CDR3 plus reference TRBV7-6 and TRBJ1-1, the full variable domain is GAGVSQSPRYKVTKRGQDVALRCDPISGHVSLYWYRQALGQGPEFLTYFNYEAQQDKSGLPNDRFSAERPEGSISTLTIQRTEQRDSAMYRCASSLEGPRGGGMNTEAFFGQGTRLTVV.

This clonotype was seen a handful of times. The rearrangement links TRBV25-1 to TRBJ2-7; no definite D call. The germline CDR1 and CDR2 sequences are MGHDK and SYGVNS. This CDR3 has 13 residues. V lost 3 bases, J lost 3 bases, and 9 bases lay in between. CDR3 sequence (DNA): TGTGCCAGCAGTGATGTAAGGGTCTACGAGCAGTACTTC. Protein sequence: CASSDVRVYEQYF.

This clonotype turned up a few times. The genes are TRBV29-1 and TRBJ2-1; 9 bases are shared with TRBD2. The ends lost 7 bases at V and 7 bases at J; junction bases unmatched: 11. The CDR3 is 14 amino acids. The germline CDR1 and CDR2 sequences are SQVTM and ANQGSEA. CDR3 in DNA: TGCAGCGGTTCTGGGCGAGCGGGAGGTAATGAGCAGTTCTTC. This codes for CSGSGRAGGNEQFF.

The chain links TRBV5-6 to TRBJ1-1; 8 nucleotides agree with TRBD1. This CDR3 is 15 amino acids long. V lost 5 bases, J lost 0 bases, and 6 bases stayed unmatched. The germline V gene has CDR1 SGHDT and CDR2 YYEEEE. CDR3: CASRRGQGLNTEAFF. The CDR3 DNA follows: TGTGCCAGCAGGAGAGGACAGGGCTTGAACACTGAAGCTTTCTTT.

The V call is TRBV6-6, the J call TRBJ1-2; possible D gene TRBD1, 5 bases. CDR1 and CDR2 (germline): MNHNY, SVGAGI (reference sequence). V lost 3 bases and J 6 bases, leaving 17 bases between the germline ends. The CDR3 covers 15 residues. The CDR3 reads CASSYPGPRRHGYTF. The CDR3 region has the DNA TGTGCCAGCAGTTATCCGGGACCGAGAAGGCATGGCTACACCTTC.

The table lists this clonotype with a few counts. The chain has TRBV7-2 and TRBJ2-5; the D gene could be TRBD1 or TRBD2 (6 bases each). The CDR3 runs to 16 residues. Per germline, CDR1 SGHTA and CDR2 FQGNSA. The V end lost 4 bases, the J end lost 4 bases, and 19 bases lay between the germline ends. CDR3 protein: CASSSTRGHLGETQYF. CDR3 coding DNA: TGTGCCAGCAGCTCGACCCGGGGGCATTTGGGAGAGACCCAGTACTTC.

In its sample, this clonotype was seen a few times. The chain employs TRBV9 and TRBJ2-3; no clear D. The CDR3 contains 12 residues. The V end was cut by 7 bases, the J end by 6 bases, with 12 bases between. Germline V lookup: CDR1 SGDLS, CDR2 YYNGEE. The CDR3 nucleotides read TGTGCCAGCGGGGTAAGCGCCGATACGCAGTATTTT. Amino acid sequence: CASGVSADTQYF.

This chain connects TRBV6-5 to TRBJ1-1, with D possibly TRBD1 on 6 matching bases. The V gene lost 4 bases and the J gene lost 0 bases, with 15 bases spanning the gap. The CDR3 has 16 amino acids. CDR1 and CDR2 (germline): MNHEY, SVGAGI. CDR3 DNA: TGTGCCAGCAGTTGGACAGTAACCGTAATGAACACTGAAGCTTTCTTT. The encoded protein is CASSWTVTVMNTEAFF.

The chain couples TRBV9 to TRBJ2-3; 7 nucleotides match TRBD2. CDR3 size: 14 residues. CDR1 is SGDLS, CDR2 YYNGEE, per germline. Trimming removed 4 bases from V and 4 bases from J; junction bases left unmatched: 6. The CDR3 nucleotides read TGTGCCAGCAGCCAGAGCGGGGTGCCAGATACGCAGTATTTT. This codes for CASSQSGVPDTQYF.

This clonotype was seen more than once but under ten times. V usage is TRBV9 and J usage is TRBJ1-5; the D gene is possibly TRBD1 (6 bases). This CDR3 has 14 residues. CDR1 and CDR2 (germline): SGDLS, YYNGEE. V was clipped by 0 bases and J by 6 bases, with 10 bases between them. Here the CDR3 reads CASSVGGGSQPQHF. The CDR3 DNA reads as TGTGCCAGCAGCGTAGGAGGGGGTTCTCAGCCCCAGCATTTT.

The chain has TRBV28 and TRBJ1-1; D perhaps matches TRBD1 (6 bases). V dropped 6 bases and J dropped 10 bases, with 12 bases sitting between them. CDR3 length: 11 amino acids. The V gene's germline CDR1 is MDHEN and CDR2 SYDVKM. CDR3 nucleotides: TGTGCCAGCAGCAGGGGACCGGTAGCTTTCTTT. This translates into CASSRGPVAFF.

About this clonotype: One end of the junction is discordant with germline, which a read error may explain. The chain combines TRBV7-2 with TRBJ2-4; D is possibly TRBD2 (5 bases). Germline V lookup: CDR1 SGHTA, CDR2 FQGNSA. The CDR3 runs to 15 residues. CDR3 DNA sequence: TGTGCCAGCGGCTTCGGGGTTCTAGCCAAAAACATTCAGTACTTC. Translating gives CASGFGVLAKNIQYF.

The table lists this clonotype with a few counts. The CDR3 nucleotides are TGCAGTGCTACTACAACAACTAATGAAAAACTGTTTTTT. Translation: CSATTTTNEKLFF. The chain is built from TRBV20-1 and TRBJ1-4; D unresolved. CDR3 length: 13 residues. Per germline, CDR1 DFQATT and CDR2 SNEGSKA (reference sequence). With 4 bases removed from V and 0 bases from J, the gap between germline ends came to 6 bases.

This clonotype has a handful of counts. The chain couples TRBV7-8 to TRBJ1-4, with D possibly being TRBD1 (6 bases). Germline lookup yields CDR1 SGHVS and CDR2 FQNEAQ. V shed 0 bases and J shed 5 bases, with 10 bases lying between them. The length of the CDR3 is 15 residues. The CDR3, as DNA: TGTGCCAGCAGCTTAGCGGGGGGGGCGAATGAAAAACTGTTTTTT. Protein: CASSLAGGANEKLFF.

This clonotype was detected only a few times. The chain has TRBV9 and TRBJ2-1; 7 nucleotides match TRBD2. CDR3 length: 13 amino acids. V lost 3 bases, J lost 15 bases, and 12 bases stayed unmatched. CDR1 and CDR2 from the germline V gene are SGDLS and YYNGEE. CDR3 in amino acids: CASSATPRGVMFF. The DNA of the CDR3 is TGTGCCAGCAGCGCGACGCCCCGGGGGGTGATGTTCTTC.

The chain recombines TRBV4-3 with TRBJ2-1; D not certain. V lost 0 bases, J lost 13 bases, and 22 bases lay in between. Germline assignment: CDR1 LGHNA and CDR2 YSLEER. This CDR3 spans 16 amino acids. The CDR3 region has the DNA TGCGCCAGCAGCCAAGATTCACGTGGTAGAGCGCAGACCCAGTTCTTC. It specifies CASSQDSRGRAQTQFF.

V and J are TRBV6-2 or TRBV6-3 and TRBJ1-5; TRBD1 is a possible D gene (5 bases). Trimming took off 6 bases at V and 6 bases at J, with 21 bases between the two ends. This CDR3 has 16 residues. The V gene's germline CDR1 is MNHEY and CDR2 SVGEGT. The CDR3 spells CASSPLRGGFVQPQHF. Here the CDR3 DNA reads TGTGCCAGCAGCCCACTTCGGGGCGGTTTTGTTCAGCCCCAGCATTTT.

This clonotype was picked up a small number of times. V and J are TRBV4-1 and TRBJ1-1; D perhaps matches TRBD1 (5 bases). The V end lost 4 bases, the J end lost 4 bases, and 16 bases lay between the germline ends. Germline loops: CDR1 MGHRA, CDR2 YSYEKL. This CDR3 is 15 amino acids long. CDR3 sequence reads: CASSPQSYGTTEAFF. CDR3 bases: TGCGCCAGCAGCCCACAGTCGTACGGGACCACTGAAGCTTTCTTT.

Only a few counts were recorded for this clonotype. The rearrangement joins TRBV27 to TRBJ2-7, with 8 bases identical to TRBD1. The V segment lost 6 bases and the J segment 4 bases; nucleotides outside the gene matches: 11. The CDR3 length is 15 residues. Germline V lookup: CDR1 MNHEY, CDR2 SMNVEV (reference sequence). The CDR3 loop is CASRKGQGGPYEQYF. The CDR3 region has the DNA TGTGCCAGCAGAAAAGGACAGGGAGGCCCATACGAGCAGTACTTC.

Details on this clonotype: This may arise from a read error, as a much more abundant clone is one base away. The gene calls are TRBV12-3 or TRBV12-4 and TRBJ1-2; the D gene is possibly TRBD1 (6 bases). The CDR3 has 13 residues. DNA for the CDR3: TGTGCCGGCAGTTTCCAGACAGGTAGCGGCTACACCTTC. It encodes CAGSFQTGSGYTF.